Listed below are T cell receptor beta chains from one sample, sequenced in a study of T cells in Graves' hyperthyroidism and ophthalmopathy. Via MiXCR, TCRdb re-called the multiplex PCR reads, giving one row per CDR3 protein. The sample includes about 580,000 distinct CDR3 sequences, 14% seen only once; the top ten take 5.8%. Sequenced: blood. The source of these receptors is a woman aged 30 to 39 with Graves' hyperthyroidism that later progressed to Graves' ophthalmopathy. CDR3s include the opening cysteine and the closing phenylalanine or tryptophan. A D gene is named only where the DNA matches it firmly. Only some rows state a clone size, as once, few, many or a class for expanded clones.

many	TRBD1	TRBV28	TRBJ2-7	CASSPPGQINEQYF	TGTGCCAGCAGTCCTCCGGGACAGATAAACGAGCAGTACTTC
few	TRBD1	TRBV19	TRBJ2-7	CASSIVGTAYYEQYF	TGTGCCAGTAGTATAGTTGGGACAGCTTACTACGAGCAGTACTTC
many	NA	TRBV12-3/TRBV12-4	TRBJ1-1	CASIPKGGWSTEAFF	TGTGCCAGCATCCCAAAGGGGGGATGGAGCACTGAAGCTTTCTTT
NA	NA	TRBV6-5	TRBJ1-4	CASSYSNGIGSGQNEKLFF	TGTGCCAGCAGTTACTCCAACGGGATCGGGTCGGGCCAAAATGAAAAACTGTTTTTT
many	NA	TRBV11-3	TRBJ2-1	CASSLDQSLYNEQFF	TGTGCCAGCAGCTTAGATCAATCTCTCTACAATGAGCAGTTCTTC
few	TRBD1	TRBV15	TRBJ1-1	CATATGVNTEAFF	TGTGCCACAGCGACAGGGGTGAACACTGAAGCTTTCTTT
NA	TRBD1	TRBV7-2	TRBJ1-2	CASSLETGDRGYTF	TGTGCCAGCAGCTTAGAGACAGGGGACCGCGGCTACACCTTC
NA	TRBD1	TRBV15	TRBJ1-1	CATSTRQGQAFF	TGTGCCACCAGCACCCGACAGGGGCAAGCTTTCTTT
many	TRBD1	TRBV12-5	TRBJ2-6	CASGYGALTGGVSGANVLTF	TGTGCTAGTGGTTACGGGGCGTTAACAGGGGGTGTCTCTGGGGCCAACGTCCTGACTTTC
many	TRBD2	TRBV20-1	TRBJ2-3	CSASSGSPDTQYF	TGCAGTGCTTCAAGCGGGAGCCCAGATACGCAGTATTTT
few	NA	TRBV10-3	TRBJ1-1	CATSPSPDTEAFF	TGTGCCACCAGCCCGTCCCCGGACACTGAAGCTTTCTTT
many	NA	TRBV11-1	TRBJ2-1	CASSGVGRGSYNEQFF	TGTGCCAGCAGCGGGGTGGGACGTGGCTCCTACAATGAGCAGTTCTTC